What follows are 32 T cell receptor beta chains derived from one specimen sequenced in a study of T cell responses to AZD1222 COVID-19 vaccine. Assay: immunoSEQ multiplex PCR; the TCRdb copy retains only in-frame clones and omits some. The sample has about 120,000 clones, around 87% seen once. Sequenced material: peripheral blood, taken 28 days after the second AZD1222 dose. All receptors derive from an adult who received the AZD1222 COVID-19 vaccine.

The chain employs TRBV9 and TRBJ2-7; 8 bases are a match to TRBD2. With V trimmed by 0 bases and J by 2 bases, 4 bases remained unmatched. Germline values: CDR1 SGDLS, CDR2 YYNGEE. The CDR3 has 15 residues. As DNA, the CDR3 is TGTGCCAGCAGCGTAGAAAGCGGGGGTCCCTACGAGCAGTACTTC. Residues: CASSVESGGPYEQYF.

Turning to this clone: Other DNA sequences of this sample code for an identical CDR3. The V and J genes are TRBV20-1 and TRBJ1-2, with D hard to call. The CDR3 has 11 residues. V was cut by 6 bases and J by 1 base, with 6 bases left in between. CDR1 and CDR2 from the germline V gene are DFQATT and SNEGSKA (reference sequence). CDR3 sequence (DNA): TGCAGTGCCCGATTTAACTATGGCTACACCTTC. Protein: CSARFNYGYTF.

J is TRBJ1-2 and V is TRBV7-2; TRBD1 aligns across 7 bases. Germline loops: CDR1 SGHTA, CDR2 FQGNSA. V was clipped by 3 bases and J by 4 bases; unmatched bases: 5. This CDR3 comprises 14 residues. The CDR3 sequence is CASSLGTVFYGYTF. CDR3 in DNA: TGTGCCAGCAGCTTGGGGACAGTTTTCTATGGCTACACCTTC. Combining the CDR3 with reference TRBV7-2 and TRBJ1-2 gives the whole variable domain GAGVSQSPSNKVTEKGKDVELRCDPISGHTALYWYRQSLGQGLEFLIYFQGNSAPDKSGLPSDRFSAERTGGSVSTLTIQRTQQEDSAVYLCASSLGTVFYGYTFGSGTRLTVV.

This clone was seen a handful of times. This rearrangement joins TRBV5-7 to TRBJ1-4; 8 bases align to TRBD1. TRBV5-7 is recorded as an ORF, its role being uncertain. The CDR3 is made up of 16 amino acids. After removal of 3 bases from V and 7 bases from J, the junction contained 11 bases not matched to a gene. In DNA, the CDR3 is TGTGCCAGCAGCTCACAGATAAGACAGGGGATTGAAAAACTGTTTTTT. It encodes CASSSQIRQGIEKLFF.

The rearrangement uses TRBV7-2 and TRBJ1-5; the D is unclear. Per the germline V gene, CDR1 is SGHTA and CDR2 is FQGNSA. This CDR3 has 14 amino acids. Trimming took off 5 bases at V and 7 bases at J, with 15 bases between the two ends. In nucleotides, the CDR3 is TGTGCCAGCAGCCCAAACCCACTCACCCAGCCCCAGCATTTT. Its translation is CASSPNPLTQPQHF.

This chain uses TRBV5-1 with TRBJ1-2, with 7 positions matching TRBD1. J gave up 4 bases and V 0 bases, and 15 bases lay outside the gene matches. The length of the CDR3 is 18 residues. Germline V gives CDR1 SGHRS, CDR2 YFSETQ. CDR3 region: CASSLAVLGRGRVYGYTF. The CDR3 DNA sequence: TGCGCCAGCAGCTTGGCCGTACTAGGTAGGGGGCGCGTCTATGGCTACACCTTC.

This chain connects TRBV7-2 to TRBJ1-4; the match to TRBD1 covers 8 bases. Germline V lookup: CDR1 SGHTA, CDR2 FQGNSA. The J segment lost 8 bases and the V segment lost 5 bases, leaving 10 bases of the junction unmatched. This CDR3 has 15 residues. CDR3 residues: CASSPRTGSGEKLFF. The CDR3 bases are TGTGCCAGCAGCCCCCGGACAGGGAGTGGGGAAAAACTGTTTTTT.

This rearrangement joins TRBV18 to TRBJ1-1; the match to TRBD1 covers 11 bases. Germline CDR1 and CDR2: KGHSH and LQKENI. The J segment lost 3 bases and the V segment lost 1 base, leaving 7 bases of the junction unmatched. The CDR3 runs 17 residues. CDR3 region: CASSPLTPGQGDTEAFF. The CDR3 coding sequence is TGTGCCAGCTCACCACTGACCCCGGGACAGGGGGACACTGAAGCTTTCTTT.

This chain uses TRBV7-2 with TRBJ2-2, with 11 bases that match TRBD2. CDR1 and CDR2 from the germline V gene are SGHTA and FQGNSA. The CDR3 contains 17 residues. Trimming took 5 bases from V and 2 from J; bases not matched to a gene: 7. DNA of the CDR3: TGTGCCAGCAGCCCAGGACTAGCGGGTTCAAACACCGGGGAGCTGTTTTTT. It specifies CASSPGLAGSNTGELFF.

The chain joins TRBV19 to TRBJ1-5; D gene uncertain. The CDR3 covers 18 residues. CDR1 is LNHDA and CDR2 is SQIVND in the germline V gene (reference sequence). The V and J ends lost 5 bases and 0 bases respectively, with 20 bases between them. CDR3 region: CASSGPQVFGRSNQPQHF. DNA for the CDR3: TGTGCCAGTAGTGGCCCCCAGGTATTCGGACGTAGCAATCAGCCCCAGCATTTT.

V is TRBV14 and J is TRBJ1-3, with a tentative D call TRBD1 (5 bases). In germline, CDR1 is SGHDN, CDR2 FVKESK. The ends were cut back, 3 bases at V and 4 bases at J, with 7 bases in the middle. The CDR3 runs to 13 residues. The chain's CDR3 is CASSQAGGNTIYF. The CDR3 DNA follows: TGTGCCAGCAGCCAGGCAGGGGGAAACACCATATATTTT.

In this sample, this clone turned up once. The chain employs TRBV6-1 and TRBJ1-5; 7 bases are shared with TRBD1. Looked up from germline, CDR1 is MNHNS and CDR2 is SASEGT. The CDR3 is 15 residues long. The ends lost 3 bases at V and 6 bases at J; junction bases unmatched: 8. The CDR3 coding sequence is TGTGCCAGCAGTGACAACAGGGGTTCGAGTCAGCCCCAGCATTTT. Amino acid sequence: CASSDNRGSSQPQHF.

CDR3 residues: CASNSGTGWNEQFF. In nucleotides, the CDR3 is TGTGCCAGCAATTCCGGGACAGGGTGGAATGAGCAGTTCTTC. The chain recombines TRBV6-5 with TRBJ2-1; TRBD1 matches at 9 bases. This CDR3 spans 14 amino acids. CDR1 is MNHEY and CDR2 is SVGAGI in the germline V gene. J lost 7 bases, V lost 7 bases, and 8 bases had no gene match.

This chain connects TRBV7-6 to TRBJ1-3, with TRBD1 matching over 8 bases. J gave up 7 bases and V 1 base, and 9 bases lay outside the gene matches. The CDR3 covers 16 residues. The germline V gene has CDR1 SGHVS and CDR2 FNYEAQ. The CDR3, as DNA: TGTGCCAGCAGCTTAGTGGGACAGGCTGTAGGGAACACCATATATTTT. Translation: CASSLVGQAVGNTIYF.

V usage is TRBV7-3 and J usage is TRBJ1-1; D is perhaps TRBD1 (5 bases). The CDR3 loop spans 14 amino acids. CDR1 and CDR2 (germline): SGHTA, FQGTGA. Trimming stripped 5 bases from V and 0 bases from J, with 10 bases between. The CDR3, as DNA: TGTGCCAGCAGCCCAGACAGCATGAACACTGAAGCTTTCTTT. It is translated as CASSPDSMNTEAFF.

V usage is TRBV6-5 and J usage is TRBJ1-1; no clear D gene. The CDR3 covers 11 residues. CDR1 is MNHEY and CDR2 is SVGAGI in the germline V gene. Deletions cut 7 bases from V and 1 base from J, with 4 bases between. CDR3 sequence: CASNENTEAFF. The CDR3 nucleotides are TGTGCCAGCAACGAGAACACTGAAGCTTTCTTT.

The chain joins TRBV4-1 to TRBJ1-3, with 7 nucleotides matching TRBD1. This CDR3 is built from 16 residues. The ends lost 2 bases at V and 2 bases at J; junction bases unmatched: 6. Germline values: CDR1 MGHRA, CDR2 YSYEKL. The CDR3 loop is CASSQFDRDPGNTIYF. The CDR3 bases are TGCGCCAGCAGCCAATTCGACAGGGACCCTGGAAACACCATATATTTT.

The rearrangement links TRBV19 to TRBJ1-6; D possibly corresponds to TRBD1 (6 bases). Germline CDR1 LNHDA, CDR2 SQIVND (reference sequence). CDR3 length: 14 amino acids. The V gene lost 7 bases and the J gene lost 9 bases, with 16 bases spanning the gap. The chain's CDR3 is CASNLDRSTSPLHF. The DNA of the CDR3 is TGTGCCAGTAATCTCGACAGGTCTACTTCACCCCTCCACTTT.

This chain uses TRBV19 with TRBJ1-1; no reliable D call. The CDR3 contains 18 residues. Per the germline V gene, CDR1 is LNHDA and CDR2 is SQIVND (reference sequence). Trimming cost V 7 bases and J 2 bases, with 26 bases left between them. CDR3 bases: TGTGCCAGTAACAACCCGGGGAAGCCCACAAGTTTAAACACTGAAGCTTTCTTT. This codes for CASNNPGKPTSLNTEAFF.

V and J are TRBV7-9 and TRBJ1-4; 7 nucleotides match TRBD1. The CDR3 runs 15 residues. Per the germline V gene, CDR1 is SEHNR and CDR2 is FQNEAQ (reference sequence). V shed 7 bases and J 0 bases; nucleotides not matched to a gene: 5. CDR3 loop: CASIRTGATNEKLFF. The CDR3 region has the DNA TGTGCCAGCATCCGGACAGGAGCAACTAATGAAAAACTGTTTTTT.

This chain's CDR3 is CASSQESMNTEAFF. The CDR3 bases are TGTGCCAGCAGCCAAGAATCGATGAACACTGAAGCTTTCTTT. The V and J genes are TRBV4-2 and TRBJ1-1; no clear D gene. This CDR3 has 14 residues. The germline V gene encodes CDR1 LGHNA and CDR2 YNFKEQ. V dropped 0 bases and J dropped 0 bases, with 5 bases sitting between them.

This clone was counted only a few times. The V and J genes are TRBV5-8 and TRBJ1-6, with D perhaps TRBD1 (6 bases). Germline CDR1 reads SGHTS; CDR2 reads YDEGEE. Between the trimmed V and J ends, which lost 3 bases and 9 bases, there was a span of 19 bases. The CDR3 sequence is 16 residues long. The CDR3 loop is CASSSRLTGVPSPLHF. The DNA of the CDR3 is TGTGCCAGCAGCTCCCGCTTGACAGGCGTACCTTCACCCCTCCACTTT.

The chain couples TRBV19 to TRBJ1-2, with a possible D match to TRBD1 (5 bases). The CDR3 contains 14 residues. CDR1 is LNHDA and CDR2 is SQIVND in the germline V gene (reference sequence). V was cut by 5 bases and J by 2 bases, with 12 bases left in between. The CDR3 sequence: CASSVQWGNYGYTF. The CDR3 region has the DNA TGTGCCAGTAGTGTTCAGTGGGGGAACTATGGCTACACCTTC.

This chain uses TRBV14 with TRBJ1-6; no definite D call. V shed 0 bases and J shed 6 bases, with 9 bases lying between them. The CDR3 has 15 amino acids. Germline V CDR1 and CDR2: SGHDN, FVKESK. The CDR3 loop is CASSQDLDGNSPLHF. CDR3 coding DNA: TGTGCCAGCAGCCAAGATCTGGACGGTAATTCACCCCTCCACTTT.

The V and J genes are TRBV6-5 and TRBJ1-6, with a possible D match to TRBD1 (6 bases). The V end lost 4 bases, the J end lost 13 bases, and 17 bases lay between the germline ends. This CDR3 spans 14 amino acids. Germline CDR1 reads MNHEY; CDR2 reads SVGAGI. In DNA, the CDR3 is TGTGCCAGCAGTTGGTTGGGGGGGCCCGAGCCCCTCCACTTT. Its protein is CASSWLGGPEPLHF.

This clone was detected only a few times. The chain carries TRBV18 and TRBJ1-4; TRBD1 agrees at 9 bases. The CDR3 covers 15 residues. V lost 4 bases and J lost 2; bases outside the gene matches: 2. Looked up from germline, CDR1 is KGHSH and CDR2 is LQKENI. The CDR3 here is CASSQQGATNEKLFF. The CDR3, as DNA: TGTGCCAGCTCACAACAGGGGGCCACTAATGAAAAACTGTTTTTT.

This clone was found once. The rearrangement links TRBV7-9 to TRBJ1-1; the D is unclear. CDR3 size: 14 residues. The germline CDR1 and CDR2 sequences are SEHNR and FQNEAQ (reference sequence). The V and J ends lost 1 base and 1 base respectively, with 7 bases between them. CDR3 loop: CASSLGHQNTEAFF. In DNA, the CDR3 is TGTGCCAGCAGCTTAGGACACCAGAACACTGAAGCTTTCTTT.

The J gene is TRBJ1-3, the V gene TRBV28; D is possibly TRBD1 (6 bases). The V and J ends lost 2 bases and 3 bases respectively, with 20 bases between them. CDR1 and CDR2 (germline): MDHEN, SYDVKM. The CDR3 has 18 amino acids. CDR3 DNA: TGTGCCAGCAGTTTAGTTTTCGGGCTAAGGGGGAATGGAAACACCATATATTTT. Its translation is CASSLVFGLRGNGNTIYF.

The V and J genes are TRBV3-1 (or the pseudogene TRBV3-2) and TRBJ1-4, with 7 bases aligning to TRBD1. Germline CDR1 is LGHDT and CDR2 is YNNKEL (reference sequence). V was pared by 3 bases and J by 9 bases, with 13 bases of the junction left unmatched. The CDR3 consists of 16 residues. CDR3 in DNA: TGTGCCAGCAGCCAGGCGAGGACAGGAATATCGAAAAAACTGTTTTTT. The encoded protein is CASSQARTGISKKLFF.

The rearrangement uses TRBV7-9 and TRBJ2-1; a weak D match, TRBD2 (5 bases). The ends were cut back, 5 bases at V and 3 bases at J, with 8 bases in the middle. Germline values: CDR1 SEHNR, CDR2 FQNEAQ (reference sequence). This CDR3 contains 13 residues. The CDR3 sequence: CASSPEGYNEQFF. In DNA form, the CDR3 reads TGTGCCAGCAGCCCCGAGGGCTACAATGAGCAGTTCTTC.

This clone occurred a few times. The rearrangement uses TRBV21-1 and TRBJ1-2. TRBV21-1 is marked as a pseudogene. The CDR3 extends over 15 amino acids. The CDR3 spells CARGYGGIRNYGYTF. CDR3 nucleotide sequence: TGTGCCAGAGGGTATGGGGGGATAAGGAACTATGGCTACACCTTC.

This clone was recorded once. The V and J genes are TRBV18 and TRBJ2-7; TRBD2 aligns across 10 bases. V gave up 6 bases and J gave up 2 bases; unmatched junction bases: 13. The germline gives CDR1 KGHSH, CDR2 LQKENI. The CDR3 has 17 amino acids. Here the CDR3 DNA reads TGTGCCAGCTCCGCAAACATAGCGGGGGGCCCTACCTACGAGCAGTACTTC. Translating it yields CASSANIAGGPTYEQYF.